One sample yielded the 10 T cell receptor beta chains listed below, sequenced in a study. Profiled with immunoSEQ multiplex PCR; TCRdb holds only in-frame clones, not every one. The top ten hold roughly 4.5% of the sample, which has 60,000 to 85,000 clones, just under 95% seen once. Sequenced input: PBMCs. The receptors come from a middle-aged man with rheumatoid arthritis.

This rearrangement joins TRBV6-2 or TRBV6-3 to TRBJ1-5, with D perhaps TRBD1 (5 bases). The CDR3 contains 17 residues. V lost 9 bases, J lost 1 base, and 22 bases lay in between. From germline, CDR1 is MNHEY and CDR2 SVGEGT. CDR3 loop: CASSVGVARSSNQPQHF. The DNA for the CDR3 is TGTGCCAGTAGTGTAGGGGTGGCACGGAGCAGCAATCAGCCCCAGCATTTT.

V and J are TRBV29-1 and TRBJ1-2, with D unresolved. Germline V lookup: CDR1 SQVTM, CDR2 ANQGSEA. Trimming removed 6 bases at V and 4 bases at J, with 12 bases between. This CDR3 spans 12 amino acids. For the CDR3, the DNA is TGCAGCGTCTCAAACGACGGCTATGGCTACACCTTC. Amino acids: CSVSNDGYGYTF. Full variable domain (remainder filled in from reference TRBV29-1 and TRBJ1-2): SAVISQKPSRDICQRGTSLTIQCQVDSQVTMMFWYRQQPGQSLTLIATANQGSEATYESGFVIDKFPISRPNLTFSTLTVSNMSPEDSSIYLCSVSNDGYGYTFGSGTRLTVV.

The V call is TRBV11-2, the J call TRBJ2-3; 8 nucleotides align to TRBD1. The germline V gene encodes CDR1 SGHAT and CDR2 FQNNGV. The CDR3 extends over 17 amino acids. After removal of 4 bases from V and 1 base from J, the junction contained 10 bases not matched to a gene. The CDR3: CASSSKFGQGGTDTQYF. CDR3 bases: TGTGCCAGCAGCTCAAAGTTTGGACAGGGAGGCACAGATACGCAGTATTTT.

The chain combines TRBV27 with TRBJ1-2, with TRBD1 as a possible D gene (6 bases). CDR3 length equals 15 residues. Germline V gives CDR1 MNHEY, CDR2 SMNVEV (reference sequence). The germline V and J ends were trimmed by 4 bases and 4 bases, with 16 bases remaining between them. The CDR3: CASSSLDSTGYGYTF. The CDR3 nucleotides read TGTGCCAGCAGTTCCCTGGACAGTACTGGCTATGGCTACACCTTC.

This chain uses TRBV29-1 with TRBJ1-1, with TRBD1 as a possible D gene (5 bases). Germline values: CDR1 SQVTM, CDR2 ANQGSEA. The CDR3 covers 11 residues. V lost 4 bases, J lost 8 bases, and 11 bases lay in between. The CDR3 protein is CSVGGDWEAFF. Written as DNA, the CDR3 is TGCAGCGTTGGGGGGGATTGGGAAGCTTTCTTT.

CDR3 region: CASRKAGGSYEQYF. For the CDR3, the DNA is TGTGCCAGCAGGAAAGCAGGGGGCTCCTACGAGCAGTACTTC. The rearrangement links TRBV6-5 to TRBJ2-7, with 7 positions matching TRBD1. Germline values: CDR1 MNHEY, CDR2 SVGAGI. The CDR3 spans 14 residues. After removal of 6 bases from V and 0 bases from J, the junction contained 5 bases not matched to a gene.

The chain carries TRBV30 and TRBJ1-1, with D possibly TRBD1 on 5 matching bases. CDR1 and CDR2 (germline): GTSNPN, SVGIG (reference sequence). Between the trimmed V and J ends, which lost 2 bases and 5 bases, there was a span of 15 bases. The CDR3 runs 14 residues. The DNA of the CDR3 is TGTGCCTGGAGTCCCCAGGGAGTTAAAACTGAAGCTTTCTTT. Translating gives CAWSPQGVKTEAFF.

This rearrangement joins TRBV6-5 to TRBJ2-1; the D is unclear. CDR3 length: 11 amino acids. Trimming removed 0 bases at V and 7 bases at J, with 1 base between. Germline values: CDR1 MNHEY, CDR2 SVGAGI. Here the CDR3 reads CASSYSNEQFF. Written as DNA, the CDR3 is TGTGCCAGCAGTTACTCGAATGAGCAGTTCTTC.

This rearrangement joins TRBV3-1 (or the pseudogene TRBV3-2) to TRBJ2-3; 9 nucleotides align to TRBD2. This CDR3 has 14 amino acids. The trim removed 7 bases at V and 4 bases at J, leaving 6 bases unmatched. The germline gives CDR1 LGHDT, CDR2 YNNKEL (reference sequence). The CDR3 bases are TGTGCCAGCACCAAGCGGGGGGCATCAGATACGCAGTATTTT. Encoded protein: CASTKRGASDTQYF.

The CDR3 sequence: CASSYRGSNQPQHF. The DNA of the CDR3 is TGTGCCAGCAGTTACCGGGGTAGCAATCAGCCCCAGCATTTT. The chain uses TRBV6-6 and TRBJ1-5; D ambiguous. Germline loops: CDR1 MNHNY, CDR2 SVGAGI (reference sequence). Trimming took off 2 bases at V and 0 bases at J, with 5 bases between the two ends. The CDR3 is made up of 14 amino acids.